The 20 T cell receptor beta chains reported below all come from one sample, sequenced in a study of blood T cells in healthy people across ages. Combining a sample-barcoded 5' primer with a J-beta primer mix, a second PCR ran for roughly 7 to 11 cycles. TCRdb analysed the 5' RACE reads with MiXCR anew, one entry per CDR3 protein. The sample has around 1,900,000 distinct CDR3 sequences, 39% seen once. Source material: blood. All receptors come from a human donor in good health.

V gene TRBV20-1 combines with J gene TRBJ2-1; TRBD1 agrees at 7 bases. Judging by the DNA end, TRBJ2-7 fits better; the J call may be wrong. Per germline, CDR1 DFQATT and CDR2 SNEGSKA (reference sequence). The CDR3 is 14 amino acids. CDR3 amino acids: CSARVPGGTGEQYF. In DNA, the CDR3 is TGCAGTGCTAGAGTGCCAGGGGGAACGGGGGAGCAGTACTTC.

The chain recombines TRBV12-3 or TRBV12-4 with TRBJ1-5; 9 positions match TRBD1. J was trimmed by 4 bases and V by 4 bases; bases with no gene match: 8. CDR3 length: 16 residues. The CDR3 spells CASSSTDRGRNQPQHF. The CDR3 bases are TGTGCCAGCAGTTCTACGGACAGGGGAAGGAATCAGCCCCAGCATTTT.

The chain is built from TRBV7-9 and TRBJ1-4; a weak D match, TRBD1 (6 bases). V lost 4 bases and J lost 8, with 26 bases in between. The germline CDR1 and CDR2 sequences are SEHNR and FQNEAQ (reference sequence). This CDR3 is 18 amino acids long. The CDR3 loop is CASSSNRDNLDGSEKLFF. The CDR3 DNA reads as TGTGCCAGCAGCTCCAACAGGGACAACTTGGACGGATCAGAAAAACTGTTTTTT.

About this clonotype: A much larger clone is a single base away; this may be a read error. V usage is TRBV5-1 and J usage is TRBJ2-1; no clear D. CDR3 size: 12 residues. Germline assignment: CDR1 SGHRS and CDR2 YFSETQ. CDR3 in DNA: TGCGCCGGCAGGAAGACCTTGGATGAGCAGTTCTTC. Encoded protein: CAGRKTLDEQFF.

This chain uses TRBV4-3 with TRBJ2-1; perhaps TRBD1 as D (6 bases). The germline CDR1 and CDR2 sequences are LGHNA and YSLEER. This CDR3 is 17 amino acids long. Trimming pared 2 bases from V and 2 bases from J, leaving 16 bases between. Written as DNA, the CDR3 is TGCGCCAGCAGCCAATCCCAGCAGGGGCCCCCCTACAATGAGCAGTTCTTC. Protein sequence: CASSQSQQGPPYNEQFF.

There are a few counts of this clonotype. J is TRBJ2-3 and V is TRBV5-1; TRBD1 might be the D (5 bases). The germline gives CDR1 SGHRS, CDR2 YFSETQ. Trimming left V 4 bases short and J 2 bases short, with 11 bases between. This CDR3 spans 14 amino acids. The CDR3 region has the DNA TGCGCCAGCAGCCACAGGTTATCCACAGATACGCAGTATTTT. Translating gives CASSHRLSTDTQYF.

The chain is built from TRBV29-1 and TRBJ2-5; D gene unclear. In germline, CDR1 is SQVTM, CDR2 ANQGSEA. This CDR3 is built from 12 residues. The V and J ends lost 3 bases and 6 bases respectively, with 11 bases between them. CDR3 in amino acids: CSVEAGLQTQYF. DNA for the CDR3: TGCAGCGTTGAGGCTGGGTTGCAGACCCAGTACTTC.

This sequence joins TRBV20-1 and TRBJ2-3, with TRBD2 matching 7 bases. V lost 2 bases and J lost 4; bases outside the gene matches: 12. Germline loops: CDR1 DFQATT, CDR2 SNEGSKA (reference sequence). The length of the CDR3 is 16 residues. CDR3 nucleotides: TGCAGTGCTAGACCCCCCGGGAGCGGGGATCCAGATACGCAGTATTTT. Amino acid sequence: CSARPPGSGDPDTQYF.

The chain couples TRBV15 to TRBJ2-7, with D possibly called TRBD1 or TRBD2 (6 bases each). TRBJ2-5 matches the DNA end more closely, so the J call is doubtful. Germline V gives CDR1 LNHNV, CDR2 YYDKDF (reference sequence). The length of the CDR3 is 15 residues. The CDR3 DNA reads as TGTGCCACCAGCAGCTCAGACGGGGGCGGCGAGACCCAGTACTTC. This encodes CATSSSDGGGETQYF.

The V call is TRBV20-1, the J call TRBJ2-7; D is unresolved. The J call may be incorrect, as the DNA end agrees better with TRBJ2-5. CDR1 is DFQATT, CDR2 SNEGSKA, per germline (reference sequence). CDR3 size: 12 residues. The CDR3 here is CSARVLRETQYF. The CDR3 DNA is TGCAGTGCTAGAGTTCTGCGAGAGACCCAGTACTTC.

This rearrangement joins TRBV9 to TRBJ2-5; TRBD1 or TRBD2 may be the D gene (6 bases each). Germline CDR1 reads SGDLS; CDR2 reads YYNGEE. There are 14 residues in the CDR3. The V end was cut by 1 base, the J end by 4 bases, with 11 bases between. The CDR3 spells CASSVTGGLETQYF. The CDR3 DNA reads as TGTGCCAGCAGCGTAACCGGGGGCTTAGAGACCCAGTACTTC.

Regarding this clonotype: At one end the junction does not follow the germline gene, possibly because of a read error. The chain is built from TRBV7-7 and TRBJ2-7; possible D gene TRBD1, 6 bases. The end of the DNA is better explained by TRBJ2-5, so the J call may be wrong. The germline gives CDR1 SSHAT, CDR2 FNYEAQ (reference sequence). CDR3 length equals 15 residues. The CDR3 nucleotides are TGTGCTAGCAGCTTTAGCCCAGGGGATAGTGAGACCCAGTACTTC. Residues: CASSFSPGDSETQYF.

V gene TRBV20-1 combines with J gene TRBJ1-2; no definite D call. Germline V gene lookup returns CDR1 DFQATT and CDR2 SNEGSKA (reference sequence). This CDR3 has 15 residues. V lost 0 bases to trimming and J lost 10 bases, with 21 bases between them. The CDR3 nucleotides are TGCAGTGCTAGAGATCTGGTAGTCCACAGCGGGATCTACACCTTC. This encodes CSARDLVVHSGIYTF.

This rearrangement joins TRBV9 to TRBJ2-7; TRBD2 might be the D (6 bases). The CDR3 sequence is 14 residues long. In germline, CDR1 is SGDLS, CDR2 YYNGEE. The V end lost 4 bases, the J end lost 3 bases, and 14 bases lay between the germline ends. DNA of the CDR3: TGTGCCAGCAGCTCGGGGATGGGGGGCTACGAGCAGTACTTC. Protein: CASSSGMGGYEQYF. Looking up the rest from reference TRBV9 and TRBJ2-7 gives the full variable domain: DSGVTQTPKHLITATGQRVTLRCSPRSGDLSVYWYQQSLDQGLQFLIQYYNGEERAKGNILERFSAQQFPDLHSELNLSSLELGDSALYFCASSSGMGGYEQYFGPGTRLTVT.

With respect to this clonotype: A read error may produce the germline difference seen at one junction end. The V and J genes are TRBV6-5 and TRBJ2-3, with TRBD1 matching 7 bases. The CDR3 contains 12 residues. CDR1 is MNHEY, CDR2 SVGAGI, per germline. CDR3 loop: CASSRTGDAQYF. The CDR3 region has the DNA TGTGCCAGCAGTCGGACAGGAGATGCGCAGTATTTT.

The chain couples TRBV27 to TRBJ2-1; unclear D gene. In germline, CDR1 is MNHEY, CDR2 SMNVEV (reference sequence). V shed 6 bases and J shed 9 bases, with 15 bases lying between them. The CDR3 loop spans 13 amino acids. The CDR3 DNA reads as TGTGCCAGCAGAGTCCTGACTGGCCCTGAGCAGTTCTTC. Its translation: CASRVLTGPEQFF.

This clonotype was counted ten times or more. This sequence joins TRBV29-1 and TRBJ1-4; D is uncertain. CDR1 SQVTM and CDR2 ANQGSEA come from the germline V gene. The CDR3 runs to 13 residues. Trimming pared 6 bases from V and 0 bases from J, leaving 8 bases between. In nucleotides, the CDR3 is TGCAGCGTCCTTGGACCAACTAATGAAAAACTGTTTTTT. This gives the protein CSVLGPTNEKLFF.

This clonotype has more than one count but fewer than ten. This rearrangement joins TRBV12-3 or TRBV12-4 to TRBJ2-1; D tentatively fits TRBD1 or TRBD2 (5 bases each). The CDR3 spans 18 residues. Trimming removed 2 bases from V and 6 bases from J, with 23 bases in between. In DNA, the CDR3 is TGTGCCAGCAGTTTAAGCCTCCCCGGGACCCCGAGGGTCAATGAGCAGTTCTTC. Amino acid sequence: CASSLSLPGTPRVNEQFF.

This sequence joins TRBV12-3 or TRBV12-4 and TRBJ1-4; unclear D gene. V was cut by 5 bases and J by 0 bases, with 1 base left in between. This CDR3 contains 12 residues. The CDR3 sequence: CASSTTNEKLFF. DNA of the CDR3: TGTGCCAGCAGTACAACTAATGAAAAACTGTTTTTT.

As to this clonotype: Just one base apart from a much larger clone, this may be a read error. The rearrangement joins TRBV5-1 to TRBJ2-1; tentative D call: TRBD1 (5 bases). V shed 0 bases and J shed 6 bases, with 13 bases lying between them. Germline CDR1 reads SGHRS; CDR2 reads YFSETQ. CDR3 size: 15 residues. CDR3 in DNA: TGCGCCAGCAGCTTGGGGGGCACAATACCCAATGAGCAGTTCTTC. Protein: CASSLGGTIPNEQFF.